The next 11 T cell receptor beta chains were all read from a single sample in a study of T cells in Graves' hyperthyroidism and ophthalmopathy. TCR beta CDR3 region amplification was performed from RNA transcripts. The HTBI primer set was used in a first-round RT-PCR of the TCR CDR3. In TCRdb, the multiplex PCR reads were re-called with MiXCR into one record per CDR3 protein. The table has about 250,000 distinct CDR3 sequences, approximately 25% seen once. The sequenced sample was blood. Receptors were obtained from a woman between 40 and 55 years old with Graves' ophthalmopathy.

With regard to this clonotype: A read error may produce the germline difference seen at one junction end. The chain is built from TRBV30 and TRBJ2-4; 8 bases are a match to TRBD1. The CDR3 spans 19 residues. The germline V gene encodes CDR1 GTSNPN and CDR2 SVGIG (reference sequence). This chain's CDR3 is CAWSPRDRRRWSAKNFQYF. The CDR3 DNA is TGTGCCTGGAGTCCCCGGGACAGGAGGCGGTGGTCGGCCAAAAACTTTCAGTACTTC.

This clonotype was found many times. The chain is built from TRBV7-2 and TRBJ1-5; D remains unclear. Germline lookup yields CDR1 SGHTA and CDR2 FQGNSA. V was shortened by 2 bases and J by 0 bases, with 8 bases between the two germline ends. This CDR3 region has 15 residues. The CDR3 DNA follows: TGTGCCAGCAGCTTAACATGGAATAGCAATCAGCCCCAGCATTTT. This sequence encodes CASSLTWNSNQPQHF.

This clonotype was counted many times. The V call is TRBV28, the J call TRBJ1-1, with D uncertain. Germline CDR1 reads MDHEN; CDR2 reads SYDVKM. V was clipped by 3 bases and J by 8 bases, with 10 bases between them. There are 12 residues in the CDR3. The CDR3 here is CASSLWVDEAFF. For the CDR3, the DNA is TGTGCCAGCAGTTTGTGGGTAGACGAAGCTTTCTTT.

This clonotype was observed at least ten times. This sequence joins TRBV12-3 or TRBV12-4 and TRBJ1-5, with D hard to call. CDR3 length: 16 amino acids. V was pared by 3 bases and J by 0 bases, with 12 bases between. The CDR3 coding sequence is TGTGCCAGCAGTTTCGGACGGCCTTATAGCAATCAGCCCCAGCATTTT. This encodes CASSFGRPYSNQPQHF.

This clonotype has a count of ten or more. J is TRBJ2-5 and V is TRBV3-1, with 8 nucleotides matching TRBD1. The CDR3 has 22 amino acids. CDR1 is LGHDT and CDR2 is YNNKEL in the germline V gene (reference sequence). V lost 3 bases and J lost 3; bases outside the gene matches: 27. The CDR3 DNA reads TGTGCCAGCAGCCACGACCCGACAGGGGATAATAAGGTGGAACCTAGCGAAGAGACCCAGTACTTC. This codes for CASSHDPTGDNKVEPSEETQYF.

This clonotype was seen ten or more times. This sequence joins TRBV20-1 and TRBJ2-7, with 10 bases lining up with TRBD2. CDR1 is DFQATT, CDR2 SNEGSKA, per germline (reference sequence). The CDR3 length is 17 residues. V shed 0 bases, J shed 5 bases, and the junction held 13 bases outside the gene matches. The CDR3 DNA reads as TGCAGTGCTAGAGACCTCGAAATACTAGCGGGGAGGAACGAGCAGTACTTC. As protein: CSARDLEILAGRNEQYF.

There are many counts of this clonotype. The V call is TRBV4-2, the J call TRBJ1-2; D unresolved. The CDR3 consists of 12 residues. The V gene's germline CDR1 is LGHNA and CDR2 YNFKEQ. V lost 1 base, J lost 5 bases, and 5 bases lay in between. The CDR3 coding sequence is TGTGCCAGCAGCCAAGTGGAATATGGCTACACCTTC. Its translation is CASSQVEYGYTF.

This clonotype appeared many times. The chain joins TRBV28 to TRBJ2-7; D is uncertain. The CDR3 sequence is 14 residues long. Germline CDR1 is MDHEN and CDR2 is SYDVKM. V was shortened by 1 base and J by 0 bases, with 7 bases between the two germline ends. The CDR3 region is CASSLFGSSYEQYF. The CDR3 region has the DNA TGTGCCAGCAGTTTATTTGGCTCCTCCTACGAGCAGTACTTC.

This clonotype was observed at least ten times. This sequence joins TRBV28 and TRBJ1-1, with a tentative D call TRBD1 (6 bases). Germline values: CDR1 MDHEN, CDR2 SYDVKM. Between the trimmed V and J ends, which lost 3 bases and 6 bases, there was a span of 17 bases. CDR3 size: 15 residues. The CDR3 DNA reads TGTGCCAGCAGTTTTGGAAGGGGGAGGGCGCCTGAAGCTTTCTTT. It encodes CASSFGRGRAPEAFF.

This clonotype was counted ten times or more. The gene calls are TRBV12-3 or TRBV12-4 and TRBJ2-1; TRBD1 is a possible D gene (6 bases). V shed 5 bases and J shed 3 bases, with 17 bases lying between them. CDR3 length equals 16 residues. The CDR3 loop reads CASSTSQGYYYNEQFF. In DNA, the CDR3 is TGTGCCAGCAGTACCTCACAGGGCTACTACTACAATGAGCAGTTCTTC.

The chain links TRBV6-5 to TRBJ1-1; 7 nucleotides line up with TRBD1. V was clipped by 4 bases and J by 7 bases; unmatched bases: 15. CDR3 size: 16 residues. CDR1 and CDR2 (germline): MNHEY, SVGAGI. CDR3 nucleotides: TGTGCCAGCAGTTCCCTCGGGACAGTCCGAGGACATGAAGCTTTCTTT. Its translation: CASSSLGTVRGHEAFF.